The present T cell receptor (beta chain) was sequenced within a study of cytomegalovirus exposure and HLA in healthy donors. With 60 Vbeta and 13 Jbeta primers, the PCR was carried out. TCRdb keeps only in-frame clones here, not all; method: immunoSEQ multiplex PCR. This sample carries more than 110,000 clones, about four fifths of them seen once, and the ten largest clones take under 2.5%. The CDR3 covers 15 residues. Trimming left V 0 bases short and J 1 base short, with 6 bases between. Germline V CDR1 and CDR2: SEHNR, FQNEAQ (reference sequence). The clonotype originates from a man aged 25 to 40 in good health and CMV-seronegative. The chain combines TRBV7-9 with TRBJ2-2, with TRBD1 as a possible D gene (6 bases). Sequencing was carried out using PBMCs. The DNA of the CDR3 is TGTGCCAGCAGCTTAGCACAGGGGAACACCGGGGAGCTGTTTTTT. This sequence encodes CASSLAQGNTGELFF.